The rows below give T cell receptor beta chains drawn from one sample of a study of CXCR3-negative and CXCR3-positive naive CD8 T cells. TCRdb re-called the 5' RACE reads, yielding one record per CDR3 amino acid sequence without DNA. Its clone listing holds over 100,000 distinct CDR3 sequences. Sequencing input: naive CXCR3- CD8+ T cells from blood. These receptors were taken from a human donor in good health. Some clones in this sample may be carry-over from other donors' samples. Each CDR3 is given with its conserved first and last residue.

TRBJ2-5,TRBV29-1,15,CSVEDPQRQQETQYF
TRBJ1-2,TRBV7-9,14,CASSLSGPSYGYTF
TRBJ2-2,TRBV24-1,18,CATSDRPAGTANTGELFF
TRBJ1-1,TRBV27,13,CASSFGWNTEAFF
TRBJ2-3,TRBV5-3,17,CARSLEGLAGKTDTQYF
TRBJ2-3,TRBV4-1,13,CASSQDRVIHQYF
TRBJ1-1,TRBV27,14,CASISPRGLDEAFF
TRBJ2-2,TRBV7-8,12,CASKLGVGELFF
TRBJ2-7,TRBV20-1,14,CSARGTSGSYEQYF
TRBJ2-7,TRBV11-2,14,CASSLSQGHYEQYF
TRBJ2-1,TRBV20-1,13,CSARAGTSNEQFF
TRBJ2-7,TRBV27,15,CASSLSFSGGHEQYF
TRBJ2-3,TRBV6-4,16,CASSPTGTGGTDTQYF
TRBJ2-5,TRBV12-3/TRBV12-4,14,CASRVGGLQETQYF
TRBJ1-2,TRBV7-2,17,CASSRRDVSYSNYGYTF
TRBJ2-1,TRBV10-3,15,CAISEGLGGSNEQFF
TRBJ2-7,TRBV10-2,18,CASSEIGITLAESYEQYF
TRBJ2-1,TRBV29-1,13,CSLFSAPINEQFF
TRBJ2-3,TRBV28,15,CASSPGTAGTDTQYF
TRBJ2-7,TRBV7-9,15,CASSFPGTPFYEQYF
TRBJ2-1,TRBV3-1,15,CASSQEYGLYNEQFF
TRBJ2-7,TRBV25-1,13,CASKGHPSYEQYF
TRBJ2-1,TRBV9,12,CASSDSRDEQFF
TRBJ2-1,TRBV29-1,14,CSVVSSGAYNEQFF
TRBJ1-4,TRBV28,17,CASSPGTGLPLNEKLFF
TRBJ2-5,TRBV15,13,CATSRARQETQYF
TRBJ2-1,TRBV5-1,11,CASSFGTEQFF
TRBJ1-2,TRBV29-1,12,CSVDAHGRGYTF
TRBJ2-6,TRBV2,16,CASRTRGLAGANVLTF
TRBJ2-7,TRBV29-1,15,CSVEDRVRGSYEQYF
TRBJ2-7,TRBV4-3,18,CASSQYRDTNFRSYEQYF
TRBJ1-5,TRBV6-4,13,CASSEGSNQPQHF
TRBJ2-7,TRBV3-1,15,CASSFGLAGVYEQYF
TRBJ1-5,TRBV12-3/TRBV12-4,17,CASSSSGTVKGNQPQHF
TRBJ2-1,TRBV5-1,13,CASSLEADNEQFF
TRBJ1-2,TRBV29-1,14,CSVEDRQGEWGYTF
TRBJ2-7,TRBV20-1,13,CSATRDEAYEQYF
TRBJ1-5,TRBV3-1,17,CASSQVQGVRSNQPQHF
TRBJ2-7,TRBV7-6,15,CASRARDYDSYEQYF
TRBJ2-1,TRBV7-9,16,CASSGEEDRGYNEQFF
TRBJ1-1,TRBV7-9,15,CASTIIGKSDTEAFF
TRBJ2-1,TRBV28,13,CASSGVVGNEQFF
TRBJ2-1,TRBV5-1,13,CASSLSPYNEQFF
TRBJ2-7,TRBV5-1,17,CASSLDQFGAADDEQYF